The 29 T cell receptor beta chains reported below all come from one sample, sequenced in a study of persistence of HIV-infected CD4 T cells. These receptors' antigens are unknown. This was the immunoSEQ version 4 assay in survey mode. Measured with immunoSEQ multiplex PCR; TCRdb has only the in-frame clones, and not every one. The sample contains about 43,000 clones, 75% to 85% of which appear only once. The stimulus was an HIV-1 Gag 15-mer peptide pool, 0.8 to 1 ug/peptide/mL. CD40L/CD69 double-negative CD45RO-high memory CD4+ T cells were collected. Sample: CD4+ T cells sorted from PBMCs after roughly 18-hour stimulation, taken from a patient who received antiretroviral therapy. These receptors all stem from an adult man with HIV who was CMV-seropositive.

V and J are TRBV14 and TRBJ2-6; D is unclear. V lost 4 bases, J lost 1 base, and 5 bases lay in between. The CDR3 spans 14 residues. Per the germline V gene, CDR1 is SGHDN and CDR2 is FVKESK. In DNA, the CDR3 is TGTGCCAGCAGCCCCCTTTCTGGGGCCAACGTCCTGACTTTC. Protein sequence: CASSPLSGANVLTF.

This chain joins TRBV27 and TRBJ2-4, with D perhaps assigned TRBD1 or TRBD2 (5 bases each). Trimming pared 6 bases from V and 2 bases from J, leaving 11 bases between. In germline, CDR1 is MNHEY, CDR2 SMNVEV (reference sequence). The CDR3 consists of 14 residues. The CDR3 here is CASSVRGPKNIQYF. As DNA, the CDR3 is TGTGCCAGCAGCGTTAGGGGACCCAAAAACATTCAGTACTTC.

The chain combines TRBV28 with TRBJ1-2; no reliable D call. There are 15 residues in the CDR3. Germline CDR1 and CDR2: MDHEN and SYDVKM. Deletions cut 5 bases from V and 1 base from J, with 14 bases between. As DNA, the CDR3 is TGTGCCAGCAGTCCCCAAACGACCTTTAACTATGGCTACACCTTC. This codes for CASSPQTTFNYGYTF.

The J gene is TRBJ1-1, the V gene TRBV5-6; tentative D call: TRBD1 (5 bases). Germline V gene sequence: CDR1 SGHDT, CDR2 YYEEEE. This CDR3 is 14 amino acids long. V lost 0 bases to trimming and J lost 4 bases, with 10 bases between them. CDR3 protein: CASSLEQGRTEAFF. As DNA, the CDR3 is TGTGCCAGCAGCTTGGAGCAGGGACGCACTGAAGCTTTCTTT.

This clone was seen more than once but under ten times. V is TRBV7-9 and J is TRBJ2-2; the match to TRBD1 covers 7 bases. This CDR3 spans 17 amino acids. Trimming at V came to 1 base and at J to 6 bases, leaving 11 bases not matched to a gene. The germline gives CDR1 SEHNR, CDR2 FQNEAQ (reference sequence). The CDR3 DNA reads TGTGCCAGCAGCTTAGGAGGGGACAGACCCCTGGCCGGGGAGCTGTTTTTT. The encoded protein is CASSLGGDRPLAGELFF.

The V gene is TRBV3-1 (or the pseudogene TRBV3-2), the J gene TRBJ1-3; 8 nucleotides match TRBD1. The CDR3 length is 18 residues. The trim removed 0 bases at V and 5 bases at J, leaving 12 bases unmatched. CDR1 LGHDT and CDR2 YNNKEL come from the germline V gene (reference sequence). DNA for the CDR3: TGTGCCAGCAGCCAAGATCTTGGAGGACAGGGTAGAAGAAACACCATATATTTT. Encoded protein: CASSQDLGGQGRRNTIYF.

V usage is TRBV7-2 and J usage is TRBJ2-2; possible D gene TRBD2, 6 bases. The CDR3 is 14 residues long. Germline V CDR1 and CDR2: SGHTA, FQGNSA. With 3 bases removed from V and 4 bases from J, the gap between germline ends came to 9 bases. DNA for the CDR3: TGTGCCAGCAGCTTGGAGGGGACCACCGGGGAGCTGTTTTTT. Amino acid sequence: CASSLEGTTGELFF. Variable domain in full (rest from reference TRBV7-2 and TRBJ2-2): GAGVSQSPSNKVTEKGKDVELRCDPISGHTALYWYRQSLGQGLEFLIYFQGNSAPDKSGLPSDRFSAERTGGSVSTLTIQRTQQEDSAVYLCASSLEGTTGELFFGEGSRLTVL.

J is TRBJ2-4 and V is TRBV9, with TRBD2 matching over 12 bases. V dropped 4 bases and J dropped 7; count of bases not matched to a gene: 18. CDR3 length: 19 residues. CDR1 and CDR2 from the germline V gene are SGDLS and YYNGEE. The CDR3 loop is CASSPQPGLAGLLGNIQYF. The CDR3 DNA reads as TGTGCCAGCAGCCCCCAACCGGGACTAGCGGGCCTCTTAGGGAACATTCAGTACTTC.

CDR3 region: CASSLDRDEQYF. The CDR3 bases are TGTGCCAGTAGTCTCGACAGGGACGAGCAGTACTTC. The V gene is TRBV19, the J gene TRBJ2-7; TRBD1 matches at 7 bases. The J segment lost 5 bases and the V segment lost 5 bases, leaving 3 bases of the junction unmatched. From germline, CDR1 is LNHDA and CDR2 SQIVND (reference sequence). CDR3 length: 12 residues.

The chain is built from TRBV2 and TRBJ2-7, with D possibly being TRBD1 or TRBD2 (5 bases each). The CDR3 consists of 12 residues. V was clipped by 11 bases and J by 3 bases, with 14 bases between them. CDR1 is SNHLY, CDR2 FYNNEI, per germline. In nucleotides, the CDR3 is TGTGCCGGAGCCGTGGGGGTCTACGAGCAGTACTTC. Translating gives CAGAVGVYEQYF. Looking up the rest from reference TRBV2 and TRBJ2-7 gives the full variable domain: EPEVTQTPSHQVTQMGQEVILRCVPISNHLYFYWYRQILGQKVEFLVSFYNNEISEKSEIFDDQFSVERPDGSNFTLKIRSTKLEDSAMYFCAGAVGVYEQYFGPGTRLTVT.

This chain joins TRBV6-5 and TRBJ2-7; tentatively, D is TRBD1 or TRBD2 (5 bases each). V was cut by 6 bases and J by 8 bases, with 17 bases left in between. This CDR3 contains 13 residues. CDR1 and CDR2 from the germline V gene are MNHEY and SVGAGI. The CDR3 loop is CASSPPGSTKQYF. The CDR3 DNA reads TGTGCCAGCAGCCCCCCAGGGTCGACTAAGCAGTACTTC.

This clone was observed a single time. The chain combines TRBV5-4 with TRBJ1-1; TRBD1 might be the D (6 bases). Germline CDR1 and CDR2: SGHNT and YYREEE (reference sequence). The V and J ends lost 4 bases and 5 bases respectively, with 18 bases between them. The CDR3 length is 15 residues. CDR3 loop: CASSQDPGVGTEAFF. The CDR3, as DNA: TGTGCCAGCAGCCAAGATCCAGGGGTCGGGACTGAAGCTTTCTTT.

This clone was detected a few times. The chain employs TRBV7-2 and TRBJ1-5; D remains unclear. V was clipped by 1 base and J by 3 bases, with 10 bases between them. The CDR3 contains 15 residues. Germline values: CDR1 SGHTA, CDR2 FQGNSA. DNA of the CDR3: TGTGCCAGCAGCTTAGGGGCAGGCCACAATCAGCCCCAGCATTTT. This encodes CASSLGAGHNQPQHF.

The chain uses TRBV7-9 and TRBJ2-2; D is perhaps TRBD2 (6 bases). Germline V lookup: CDR1 SEHNR, CDR2 FQNEAQ (reference sequence). V lost 3 bases to trimming and J lost 7 bases, with 9 bases between them. The CDR3 spans 13 residues. CDR3 nucleotide sequence: TGTGCCAGCAGCTTGCAGGGAGGCGGGGAGCTGTTTTTT. It encodes CASSLQGGGELFF.

This clone was seen a few times. The genes are TRBV2 and TRBJ1-4; tentatively, D is TRBD1 (5 bases). The CDR3 runs 16 residues. Between the trimmed V and J ends, which lost 2 bases and 4 bases, there was a span of 14 bases. The germline CDR1 and CDR2 sequences are SNHLY and FYNNEI. The CDR3 here is CASSERAGLRNEKLFF. CDR3 coding DNA: TGTGCCAGCAGTGAAAGGGCAGGGTTACGTAATGAAAAACTGTTTTTT.

The rearrangement joins TRBV6-5 to TRBJ2-3; D is undetermined. CDR3 length: 14 amino acids. Germline V gives CDR1 MNHEY, CDR2 SVGAGI. Trimming cost V 5 bases and J 5 bases, with 14 bases left between them. The DNA of the CDR3 is TGTGCCAGCAGTCCCCGCGGTTTAGTAGATACGCAGTATTTT. Translated, it gives CASSPRGLVDTQYF.

The chain links TRBV5-5 to TRBJ2-7, with a tentative D call TRBD1 (5 bases). The CDR3 has 14 amino acids. Germline V lookup: CDR1 SGHKS, CDR2 YYEKEE (reference sequence). V lost 4 bases to trimming and J lost 1 base, with 12 bases between them. CDR3 amino acids: CASSRVQGSYEQYF. The DNA of the CDR3 is TGTGCCAGCAGCAGGGTTCAGGGTTCCTACGAGCAGTACTTC.

The CDR3 here is CASSYGTGNTGELFF. In DNA, the CDR3 is TGTGCCAGCAGTTACGGGACCGGGAACACCGGGGAGCTGTTTTTT. The V call is TRBV6-5, the J call TRBJ2-2; D could derive from TRBD1 or TRBD2 (5 bases each). The CDR3 runs to 15 residues. The germline gives CDR1 MNHEY, CDR2 SVGAGI. V was clipped by 2 bases and J by 1 base, with 8 bases between them.

In its sample, this clone was seen once. V is TRBV5-1 and J is TRBJ1-2, with 8 nucleotides matching TRBD1. Germline V gene sequence: CDR1 SGHRS, CDR2 YFSETQ. The CDR3 is 15 amino acids. V shed 1 base, J shed 2 bases, and the junction held 4 bases outside the gene matches. CDR3 in amino acids: CASSLPGQENYGYTF. In nucleotides, the CDR3 is TGCGCCAGCAGCTTGCCGGGACAGGAAAACTATGGCTACACCTTC.

The rearrangement joins TRBV3-1 (or the pseudogene TRBV3-2) to TRBJ2-1; no firm D call. CDR3 length: 14 residues. Germline V gene sequence: CDR1 LGHDT, CDR2 YNNKEL (reference sequence). V lost 4 bases, J lost 3 bases, and 10 bases lay in between. CDR3 in amino acids: CASSPLGLYNEQFF. The CDR3 DNA reads as TGTGCCAGCAGCCCCCTTGGGCTCTACAATGAGCAGTTCTTC.

The V call is TRBV19, the J call TRBJ1-4; D gene uncertain. The ends were cut back, 6 bases at V and 0 bases at J, with 11 bases in the middle. This CDR3 is 15 amino acids long. Germline values: CDR1 LNHDA, CDR2 SQIVND (reference sequence). The CDR3 nucleotides are TGTGCCAGTAGACGGGCGGATGCAACTAATGAAAAACTGTTTTTT. This gives the protein CASRRADATNEKLFF.

J is TRBJ1-4 and V is TRBV5-1; the match to TRBD1 covers 9 bases. The CDR3 runs 16 residues. Germline CDR1 and CDR2: SGHRS and YFSETQ. Germline trimming cut 3 bases from V and 6 bases from J; bases unmatched to any gene: 9. In DNA form, the CDR3 reads TGCGCCAGCAGCTCGGGACAGGGAAGAGGAGATGAAAAACTGTTTTTT. Translated, it gives CASSSGQGRGDEKLFF.

The chain has TRBV5-1 and TRBJ2-2; D gene uncertain. V was shortened by 3 bases and J by 3 bases, with 6 bases between the two germline ends. The CDR3 length is 13 residues. Germline CDR1 reads SGHRS; CDR2 reads YFSETQ. CDR3 sequence (DNA): TGCGCCAGCAGCTCCTATTACACCGGGGAGCTGTTTTTT. It translates to CASSSYYTGELFF.

V and J are TRBV14 and TRBJ2-7; TRBD1 is a possible D gene (7 bases). There are 15 residues in the CDR3. CDR1 is SGHDN and CDR2 is FVKESK in the germline V gene. V lost 1 base and J 2 bases, leaving 12 bases between the germline ends. The CDR3 is CASSQGAGGPYEQYF. The CDR3 DNA reads TGTGCCAGCAGCCAAGGGGCAGGGGGGCCCTACGAGCAGTACTTC.

This clone was observed a single time. The chain has TRBV7-9 and TRBJ2-1; tentatively, D is TRBD1 (6 bases). The CDR3 sequence is 18 residues long. Between the trimmed V and J ends, which lost 4 bases and 9 bases, there was a span of 28 bases. Germline CDR1 is SEHNR and CDR2 is FQNEAQ (reference sequence). The CDR3 spells CASSSSGRVRQAQGEQFF. CDR3 coding DNA: TGTGCCAGCAGCTCCTCCGGGCGGGTAAGACAGGCGCAGGGTGAGCAGTTCTTC.

J is TRBJ1-2 and V is TRBV7-9; 9 nucleotides align to TRBD1. Trimming took 3 bases from V and 8 from J; bases not matched to a gene: 7. The CDR3 loop spans 14 amino acids. Germline CDR1 is SEHNR and CDR2 is FQNEAQ (reference sequence). The CDR3 sequence: CASSLGTGNRGYTF. The CDR3 DNA reads TGTGCCAGCAGCTTGGGGACAGGGAATCGAGGCTACACCTTC.

This clone was counted only a few times. The rearrangement links TRBV3-1 (or the pseudogene TRBV3-2) to TRBJ2-2; D is undetermined. The CDR3 consists of 14 residues. CDR1 is LGHDT and CDR2 is YNNKEL in the germline V gene (reference sequence). Trimming removed 1 base from V and 7 bases from J, with 10 bases in between. The CDR3 DNA follows: TGTGCCAGCAGCCAAGCTCGACAAAACGGGGAGCTGTTTTTT. Its translation is CASSQARQNGELFF.

CDR3 nucleotide sequence: TGTGCCAGCTCACCCCCTAGGGGGTCCTGGCAGACCCAGTACTTC. Protein product: CASSPPRGSWQTQYF. V gene TRBV18 combines with J gene TRBJ2-5; perhaps TRBD1 as D (6 bases). CDR1 and CDR2 from the germline V gene are KGHSH and LQKENI. The CDR3 has 15 amino acids. Trimming left V 3 bases short and J 6 bases short, with 17 bases between.

The chain employs TRBV13 and TRBJ1-1; D uncertain. CDR3 length: 15 residues. Germline V gene sequence: CDR1 PRHDT, CDR2 FYEKMQ (reference sequence). V shed 4 bases and J shed 6 bases, with 18 bases lying between them. The CDR3 nucleotides are TGTGCCAGCAGCTCCCCCCTTCGGGAGGCCGCTGAAGCTTTCTTT. Translating gives CASSSPLREAAEAFF.